This T cell receptor beta chain comes out of a study of cytomegalovirus exposure and HLA in healthy donors (TCRdb year 2017). Regarding the study in general: In an earlier analysis of around 540 of the donors, 276 Gb of sequence data and just under 120 million unique TCR beta sequences from roughly 180 million T cells were reported. Donor age, sex, ethnicity and CMV serostatus were compiled alongside the repertoire data. About five DR-DQ haplotypes were treated as single units for association and clustering because of strong linkage in the cohort. Approximately 310 gigabases of sequencing data and tens of millions of unique TCR sequences were included in an early release covering 550 to 650 HLA-typed donors. A later genetic analysis used genome-wide SNP genotypes for about 65% of the roughly 670 donors, treating that subset as a discovery cohort. HLA typing included class I and class II loci at four-digit resolution. Every repertoire in the discovery cohort had been generated on one and the same sequencing platform. The number of donors typed differed by locus, with about 629-630 for A, B, C, DRB1 and DQB1, around 500 for DQA1, about 610 for DPA1, and some 470 for DPB1. A later analysis re-examined previously published TCR beta repertoires from roughly 720 donors and added high-resolution HLA genotyping to investigate patterns of TCR occurrence. The genetic ancestry cluster associated with self-reported Caucasian donors included about 81% of the roughly 400 genotyped donors. To predict cytomegalovirus infection status, the study combined high-throughput TCR immunosequencing, statistical association of individual TCRs with disease status, and machine learning. The study profiled the T cell repertoires of 550 to 700 subjects by immunosequencing and related them to cytomegalovirus serostatus. Along with the approximately 600-subject first cohort, a separate validation cohort of over 90 different subjects was used. An earlier analysis of roughly 580 of the donors used high-throughput TCR beta sequencing to judge whether each TCR beta V gene segment behaved as functional or pseudogenic. Rather than using new phenotypic data, the later analysis identified candidate immune exposures from TCR beta sequences and from how often those sequences occurred across donors. The study was designed to test whether signatures of past pathogen exposure could be identified by cataloging public T cell receptors. Across 300 to 500 genotyped donors of the cohort, an average of about 220,000 unique TCR beta nucleotide sequences per donor were sequenced, and around 20% of those sequences were non-productive. Here is what the overall study found, with its caveats: When HLA alleles, especially DR and DQ, strongly co-occurred, TCR associations were difficult to assign to individual alleles. A further reported finding was that TCR beta sequences accurately predicted the HLA-A and HLA-B alleles for most subjects in the first cohort. Because HLA typing was unavailable for some donors at each locus, only the typed subset was used in association tests. Some IMGT-functional V segments, including TRBV6-2 and TRBV6-3, could not be distinguished by the 87-base-pair reads and were therefore excluded. CMV serostatus was the only immune exposure information available for the cohort. In a later analysis, HLA-associated TCR beta chains were found to be more clonally expanded and to have lower generation probabilities than equally common non-associated chains. A few of the identified cytomegalovirus-associated TCR beta chains were confirmed in vitro to be specific for cytomegalovirus antigens. In a later genetic analysis, a missense DCLRE1C variant was associated with V-gene and J-gene trimming of TCR beta chains, and the association was replicated in an independent cohort. A total of fewer than 200 TCR beta chains were listed by the study as associated with cytomegalovirus. It was suggested by the authors that the approach could potentially be generalized to other disease states and immunological phenotypes. Specific HLA alleles were associated with 16,951 TCR beta sequences at a false discovery rate of 0.05 in a later analysis. Broadly in line with IMGT annotations, most TCR beta V segments showed up in productive rearrangements about 87% or about 30% of the time in an earlier analysis of several hundred of the donors. A later genetic analysis reported fewer N-insertions in productive TCRs among donors in an Asian-associated ancestry cluster than the roughly 670-donor mean. According to a later analysis, TCR association rates differed among HLA loci, with DRB1 alleles showing the most associated TCRs and HLA-C alleles showing the fewest. A cluster of highly shared sequence variants was judged likely to be a technical artifact of the sequencing pipeline. The earlier analysis of around 600 of the donors excluded fewer than 20 rarely observed V segments, including chromosome 9 orphons, because counts were too low. A later analysis found that most CMV-associated TCR beta chains appeared HLA-restricted, with HLA associations seemingly driven largely by CMV exposure. Several of the top co-occurrence clusters appeared to be linked to parvovirus B19, influenza, CMV and Epstein-Barr virus, according to a later analysis. Correlated functional status among segregating V segments might be attributable to linkage disequilibrium, but an unknown experimental factor could not be ruled out. The cohort was sequenced for TCR beta chains only, and without alpha or paired-chain data the features that could be detected were limited. While some public TCRs were present in many individuals, most TCR sequences turned up only very rarely across donors. Sequencing depth was assumed to be roughly uniform across donors in the presence/absence analyses, though that assumption may not hold. Cytomegalovirus status was reported to be diagnosed by the classifier with high specificity and sensitivity in both the original and validation cohorts.

Concerning this clone: Its antigen has not been determined. One base away there is no much larger clone; base qualities are not given.

The cohort consisted of 600 or so healthy bone marrow donors. At the time of sampling, every cohort member was nominally healthy, though immune exposures that went unrecorded were likely present. The donor was CMV seropositive and belonged to the group of more than 250 seropositive cohort members. A peripheral blood sample was provided by each donor, and peripheral blood mononuclear cells were used for TCR beta sequencing. The Qiagen DNeasy Blood Extraction Kit was used to extract genomic DNA from the blood cell samples. To prepare the library, the immunoSEQ multiplex PCR assay was applied. The multiplex PCR relied on a mix of 60 forward primers for TCR Vbeta segments and 13 reverse primers for TCR Jbeta segments. A multiplex PCR assay on genomic DNA amplified the CDR3 region of rearranged TCR beta genes. Amplified TCR beta libraries were sequenced as 87-base-pair reads on the Illumina HiSeq System. The study's own analysis went as follows. A later analysis tallied around 87 million unique TCR beta chains across the 600 to 700 repertoires, and some 12 million of those chains were shared by two or more donors. Raw reads were error-corrected and collapsed into unique sequences with a nearest-neighbor algorithm that merged closely related sequences to remove PCR and sequencing errors. To assign V, D and J gene segments, CDR3 sequences were aligned to IMGT reference sequences. For a sequence to be retained, a match of at least six nucleotides was required to both a V gene segment and a J gene segment. A rearrangement counted as productive if the CDR3 had no stop codons and remained in frame with V and J, and every other rearrangement counted as non-productive. Following IMGT convention, CDR3 was defined as the stretch from the second conserved V-encoded cysteine up to the conserved J-encoded phenylalanine. The earlier analysis of 500 to 650 of the donors excluded any sequence lacking an unambiguous match to a single V gene segment. An earlier analysis of approximately 590 of the donors classified V segments as functional when productive rearrangements were above 56.7% and as segregating when the standard deviation between donors was above 5%. A statistical classification framework was built to diagnose cytomegalovirus status from the catalog of TCR beta chain sequences. A later analysis assigned V and J genes by comparing TCR nucleotide sequences with IMGT/GENE-DB human TR gene sequences. A later analysis assigned CDR3 sequences and most-parsimonious VDJ recombination scenarios with the TCRdist pipeline. In a later analysis, every TCR beta chain was defined by the combination of its CDR3 amino acid sequence and its V-gene family, and reads without a unique V-gene family were dropped. To address suspected cross-contamination and a sequencing artifact, a later analysis removed under 600 highly shared, low-generation-probability nucleotide sequences. For each public chain, a later analysis derived a clonal expansion index from normalized ranks of inferred template counts within each repertoire. In a later analysis, generation probabilities were computed with a VDJ recombination model fitted to out-of-frame rearrangements, and the resulting probabilities were checked against IGoR. A later analysis scored TCR-TCR, TCR-HLA and TCR-CMV co-occurrence with hypergeometric tests, applying a repertoire-size bias correction to TCR pairs. In a later analysis, false discovery rates were estimated by permuting HLA or CMV assignments 20 times. In a later analysis, co-occurring TCRs were grouped using DBSCAN, with TCRdist sequence similarity added in when clustering inside HLA-allele-positive subsets. Repertoires with fewer than 30,000 or more than 120,000 public chains, plus five repertoires with anomalous nucleotide sharing, were excluded from co-occurrence clustering. The clones in this table, taken by TCRdb from immuneACCESS, are in-frame only. Not every clone is retained; where verified, under half of the shortfall comes from an unresolved V gene, and the cause of the rest is unknown. V and J calls and clone size are as listed in that table; D and trimming were resolved from the DNA. Across this sample there are some 200,000 clones, with about two thirds seen only once. The ten largest clones capture about 3% of the sample.

After removal of 5 bases from V and 6 bases from J, the junction retains 8 bases not matched to a gene. The germline V gene sets CDR1 to SGHDT and CDR2 to YYEEEE. The CDR3 measures 16 amino acids from cysteine to phenylalanine. The kept DNA is CDR3 alone, 48 bases in frame from the first base. Sequenced input: PBMCs. The sequence is built from TRBV5-6 and TRBJ2-2; 12 bases in the middle match TRBD2. The TCR comes from a man between 40 and 49 years old in good health and CMV-seropositive. The DNA is TGTGCCAGCAGGGGTTGGGGGACTAGCGGGCCCGGGGAGCTGTTTTTT. This translates into CASRGWGTSGPGELFF.